This is a list of T cell receptor beta chains from one sample in a study of regulatory T cells in long-lasting Graves disease. TCRdb re-called the multiplex PCR reads through MiXCR, storing one row per CDR3 protein. This table holds roughly 530,000 distinct CDR3 sequences, around 15% found once. This sample also appeared in a second study, on T cells in Graves' hyperthyroidism and ophthalmopathy.

Here the sequenced sample was peripheral blood mononuclear cells (PBMCs), taken at new diagnosis, from a patient treated with antithyroid drugs. All receptors come from a woman aged 35 to 60 with Graves disease. The CDR3 runs from the conserved cysteine through the conserved F or W. D genes are given only for firm matches. Size is stated for part of the rows, as once, few or many counts, or as a class when the clone is expanded.

cdr3_nt cdr3_aa d_call v_call clone_size j_call
TGTGCCATCGGGACGGGGGGGTCTGTGGAGGAGACCCAGTACTTC CAIGTGGSVEETQYF TRBD2 TRBV10-3 many TRBJ2-5
TGTGCCAGCAGTTGGTACAATGAGCAGTTCTTC CASSWYNEQFF NA TRBV7-9 many TRBJ2-1
TGTGCCAGCAGGGACTTGGCGAGGGACGAGCAGTACTTC CASRDLARDEQYF NA TRBV27 NA TRBJ2-7
TGTGCCAGCAGACTAACTAGCGGACTAGGCAATGAGCAGTTCTTC CASRLTSGLGNEQFF TRBD2 TRBV3-1 many TRBJ2-1
TGTGCCAGCAGCCGAGTCCAGGATTTCCATGGCTACACCTTC CASSRVQDFHGYTF NA TRBV7-2 NA TRBJ1-2
TGCAGTGCTAGAGATGGGTCAGGGGGCACTGAAGCTTTCTTT CSARDGSGGTEAFF TRBD1 TRBV20-1 many TRBJ1-1
TGTGCCAGCAGCTTGGGGAGGGACAGGGGCACCGGGGAGCTGTTTTTT CASSLGRDRGTGELFF TRBD1 TRBV5-8 few TRBJ2-2
TGTGCCAGCAGGGAGTCAGGTCTCCTCGAGACCCAGTACTTC CASRESGLLETQYF NA TRBV6-1 few TRBJ2-5
TGCGCCAGCACTCCGGGACAGTGGAGAGGAGATACGCAGTATTTT CASTPGQWRGDTQYF TRBD1 TRBV10-2 many TRBJ2-3
TGTGCCACCAGCAGAGATGGTCTCGAGCAGTACTTC CATSRDGLEQYF NA TRBV15 many TRBJ2-7
TGCGCCAGCAGCCCGGGACAGGGAGTATCTACTGGAAACACCATATATTTT CASSPGQGVSTGNTIYF TRBD1 TRBV5-1 few TRBJ1-3
TGTGCCAGCAGTTACACCTACAGGGCCACTGGGGCCAACGTCCTGACTTTC CASSYTYRATGANVLTF NA TRBV6-9 few TRBJ2-6
TGCAGTGCTAGAGTTGGGGTTGGCTATGGCTACACCTTC CSARVGVGYGYTF NA TRBV20-1 many TRBJ1-2
TGTGCCAGCAGTGAAGACAGGGGGACGGACGAGCAGTACTTC CASSEDRGTDEQYF TRBD1 TRBV2 many TRBJ2-7
TGCGCCAGCAGCTTGGAGACGGTTGGGGGGAACACTGAAGCTTTCTTT CASSLETVGGNTEAFF NA TRBV5-1 NA TRBJ1-1
TGTGCCAGCAGCCCGTCGTGGGCACACAATGAGCAGTTCTTC CASSPSWAHNEQFF NA TRBV14 NA TRBJ2-1
TGTGCCAGCATCCGAGGGGACGGGTCCCAGCATTTT CASIRGDGSQHF NA TRBV2 few TRBJ1-5
TGTGCCAGCAGCTTGCGCACAGGGTTGCCCTATGGCTACACCTTC CASSLRTGLPYGYTF NA TRBV5-5 many TRBJ1-2
TGCGCCAGCAGTCGGGGATTGAGCACTGAAGCTTTCTTT CASSRGLSTEAFF NA TRBV10-1 NA TRBJ1-1
TGTGCCAGCAGTTACGTGACAGCTAATTCACCCCTCCACTTT CASSYVTANSPLHF NA TRBV6-5 NA TRBJ1-6
TGTGCCAGCAGTAACCAGGGGGCTATGAACACTGAAGCTTTCTTT CASSNQGAMNTEAFF TRBD1 TRBV27 many TRBJ1-1
TGTGCCAGCAGCTCCCGCCCCTTTGGAAACATTCAGTACTTC CASSSRPFGNIQYF NA TRBV7-2 NA TRBJ2-4
TGTGCCAGCGAATCAGGGAACCAAGAGACCCAGTACTTC CASESGNQETQYF NA TRBV12-3/TRBV12-4 many TRBJ2-5
TGTGCCAGCAGCTCCGTCTCTGGGGCCAACGTCCTGACTTTC CASSSVSGANVLTF NA TRBV12-3/TRBV12-4 many TRBJ2-6
TGTGCCAGCAGCCTGTCTATAGCCAATGAGCAGTTCTTC CASSLSIANEQFF NA TRBV7-2 many TRBJ2-1
TGTGCCAGCACATCCAGGGTAGGGAACACTGAAGCTTTCTTT CASTSRVGNTEAFF NA TRBV27 many TRBJ1-1
TGTGCCAGCAGTTACTCACCCACTAGCACAGATACGCAGTATTTT CASSYSPTSTDTQYF NA TRBV6-2/TRBV6-3 once TRBJ2-3
TGTGCCAGCAGCTTTACTATAGCGGGGGCCGGGGAGCTGTTTTTT CASSFTIAGAGELFF TRBD2 TRBV5-4 few TRBJ2-2
TGTGCCAGTAGCCCGGGACACGTAAACACTGAAGCTTTCTTT CASSPGHVNTEAFF NA TRBV19 NA TRBJ1-1
TGCGCCAGCAGCTCGGACGGCTCCTATAATTCACCCCTCCACTTT CASSSDGSYNSPLHF NA TRBV5-1 few TRBJ1-6
TGTGCCAGCAGTCTTCGACAGGTGGCTTTCTTT CASSLRQVAFF NA TRBV2 once TRBJ1-1
TGTGCCAGCAGCCTCCCCCGATGGCGGCCCTACGAGCAGTACTTC CASSLPRWRPYEQYF NA TRBV7-8 few TRBJ2-7
TGCGCCAGCAGCTCCGGGGCATGGGGATCCTACAATGAGCAGTTCTTC CASSSGAWGSYNEQFF NA TRBV5-1 many TRBJ2-1
TGTGCCAGCAGCTTAGGAGGGGGCAGAGGTGAAAAACTGTTTTTT CASSLGGGRGEKLFF TRBD1 TRBV7-2 NA TRBJ1-4
TGCAGTGCTAGTGGACAGGGGGATCGTGGTGAGCAGTACTTC CSASGQGDRGEQYF TRBD1 TRBV20-1 many TRBJ2-7
TGTGCCATCAGTGAGTCTGGGTTCAATCAGCCCCAGCATTTT CAISESGFNQPQHF NA TRBV10-3 few TRBJ1-5
TGTGCCAGCAGTGACAGCTTCTATAATTCACCCCTCCACTTT CASSDSFYNSPLHF NA TRBV25-1 few TRBJ1-6